This is a list of T cell receptor beta chains from one sample in a study of T cell repertoires in cytomegalovirus infection. MiXCR, applied by TCRdb to the reads, yields one record per CDR3 protein. The sample records approximately 700,000 distinct CDR3 sequences, approximately 40% being singletons. Sequencing input: PBMCs. Receptor source: a human donor in good health (CMV status not recorded). Some clones in this sample may be carry-over from other donors' samples. Both conserved end residues are part of each CDR3. The D gene is left open where the match is weak. Clone size is given for some rows only: seen once, a few or many times, or a class if the clone is expanded.

clone_size j_call v_call d_call cdr3_nt cdr3_aa
few TRBJ2-7 TRBV7-8 NA TGTGCCAGCAGCCCACTCTTAGCGGAGTTCTACGAGCAGTACTTC CASSPLLAEFYEQYF
NA TRBJ2-1 TRBV10-3 NA TGTGCCATCAGTGAATTAGGAGGGCCAGATGAGCAGTTCTTC CAISELGGPDEQFF
NA TRBJ2-1 TRBV11-3 NA TGTGCCAGCAGCAGAACGGGTGCCAACTCCAATGAGCAGTTCTTC CASSRTGANSNEQFF
few TRBJ1-4 TRBV28 NA TGTGCCAGCCGATCAGAAAAGGGCCCAGGTGAACTGTTTTTT CASRSEKGPGELFF
once TRBJ1-2 TRBV12-3/TRBV12-4 NA TGTGCCAGCAGATCCGGGAAAGGGGCGACTAACTATGGCTACACCTTC CASRSGKGATNYGYTF
few TRBJ1-2 TRBV7-8 NA TGTGCCAGCAGCTCCCGGGACGATACCTTCTATGGCTACACCTTC CASSSRDDTFYGYTF
NA TRBJ1-1 TRBV6-8 NA TGTGCCAGCAGTCTTTTTAATAAGGAAGCTTTCTTT CASSLFNKEAFF
NA TRBJ1-1 TRBV6-5 NA TGTGCCAGCAGACCCAGGGGCCCTCTGAATATTATGAACACTGAAGCTTTCTTT CASRPRGPLNIMNTEAFF
many TRBJ2-1 TRBV7-2 NA TGTGCCAGCAGCTTAGAGGCGGGATTATACAGTGAGCAGTTCTTC CASSLEAGLYSEQFF
few TRBJ2-1 TRBV7-6 TRBD2 TGTGCTAGCAGCTTGAGGCTAGCGGTGTACAATGAGCAGTTCTTC CASSLRLAVYNEQFF
NA TRBJ1-1 TRBV10-3 NA TGTGACATCAGTGCATTGGGGGTGAACACTGAAGCTTTCTTT CDISALGVNTEAFF
NA TRBJ2-3 TRBV7-9 NA TGTGCCAGCAGTTGGTCGAACAGGGTTGGGGCAGATACGCAGTATTTT CASSWSNRVGADTQYF
NA TRBJ1-3 TRBV18 NA TGTGCCAGCTCACCCATCCTTGGACCTATTATTTCTGGAAACACCATATATTTT CASSPILGPIISGNTIYF
few TRBJ1-4 TRBV12-3/TRBV12-4 NA TGTGCCAGCAGTTTACAGCTTAATGAAAAACTGTTTTTT CASSLQLNEKLFF
NA TRBJ1-1 TRBV18 NA TGTGCCAGCTCACCCAAAGACACAGGGAGGACTGAAGCTTTCTTT CASSPKDTGRTEAFF
few TRBJ1-1 TRBV28 NA TGTGCCAGCAGCCACCGTCGGGAAAAGAACACTGAAGCTTTCTTT CASSHRREKNTEAFF
NA TRBJ1-1 TRBV7-3 NA TGTGCCAGCAGCTACCGCCCAAGGGCAAAGAACACTGAAGCTTTCTTT CASSYRPRAKNTEAFF
NA TRBJ2-7 TRBV7-2 NA TGTGCCAGCAGCTCCACAGGGGGGGACGAGCTGTACTTC CASSSTGGDELYF
few TRBJ2-7 TRBV7-2 TRBD1 TGTGCCAGCAGCGGGTGGGGGACAGGACAATCCTACGAGCAGTACTTC CASSGWGTGQSYEQYF
NA TRBJ2-4 TRBV29-1 NA TGCAGCGTTGTATTTGGACAGGCCAAAAACATTCAGTACTTC CSVVFGQAKNIQYF
NA TRBJ2-3 TRBV7-6 NA TGTGCCAGCAGCTTAGCGGGATCCTCTAGCACAGATACGCAGTATTTT CASSLAGSSSTDTQYF
few TRBJ1-1 TRBV4-1 NA TGCGCCAGCAGCCAAGATAGTGCGAGGGGAGCTTTCTTT CASSQDSARGAFF
few TRBJ1-1 TRBV12-3/TRBV12-4 NA TGTGCCAGCAAGACCGGGGGGACCACTGAAGCTTTCTTT CASKTGGTTEAFF
NA TRBJ2-7 TRBV7-6 TRBD2 TGTGCCAGCAGCTTAGAGGTAGCGGGAGTCTACGAGCAGTACTTC CASSLEVAGVYEQYF
NA TRBJ2-1 TRBV29-1 NA TGCAGCGGATTGGACGGTACAGGGAAGGAGCCGTTCTTC CSGLDGTGKEPFF
NA TRBJ2-2 TRBV19 NA TGTGCCAGTAGTATAATACCCGGGGAGCTGTTTTTT CASSIIPGELFF
NA TRBJ2-2 TRBV28 NA TGTGCCACCTCTACCCTGGTCGGGGAGCTGTTTTTT CATSTLVGELFF
NA TRBJ2-4 TRBV6-6 NA TGTGCCAGCAGTTTTGCAGGGGGGGCGGTTCAAAACATTCAGTACTTC CASSFAGGAVQNIQYF
many TRBJ1-1 TRBV7-8 NA TGTGCCAGCAGCTTAGCGCGATTCCTGGGCAGCACCATGAACACTGAAGCTTTCTTT CASSLARFLGSTMNTEAFF
few TRBJ1-3 TRBV7-2 NA TGTGCCAGCAGCTTAGCTGGGCAGCTCTCTGGAAACACCATATATTTT CASSLAGQLSGNTIYF
NA TRBJ1-2 TRBV9 TRBD1 TGTGCCAGCAGCCCGCAGACAGGGGACTATGGCTACACCTTC CASSPQTGDYGYTF
few TRBJ1-2 TRBV4-1 NA TGCGCCAGCAGCCAAGTGGGGGCCAGACCTCGGAATGGCTACACCTTC CASSQVGARPRNGYTF
few TRBJ2-5 TRBV7-6 TRBD2 TGTGCCAGCAGCCTCGGACTAGCGGGGAACCAAGAGACCCAGTACTTC CASSLGLAGNQETQYF
once TRBJ2-6 TRBV7-1 NA TGTGCCAGCAGCTCCACACCAGGGGGGGGACCGATAAGCTCTGGGGCCAACGTCCTGACTTTC CASSSTPGGGPISSGANVLTF
many TRBJ2-1 TRBV7-6 NA TGTGCCAGCAGCTTCACTAGCAGCAATGAGCAGTTCTTC CASSFTSSNEQFF
NA TRBJ1-1 TRBV7-9 NA TGTGCCAGCAGCGCACCCACAGGGACCGAAGCTTTCTTT CASSAPTGTEAFF
few TRBJ2-3 TRBV7-9 NA TGTGCCAGCATGATGTTTTCTAGCGCAGATACGCAGTATTTT CASMMFSSADTQYF
NA TRBJ2-1 TRBV4-1 NA TGCGCCAGCAGCCAAGTTGACCTAATATCCTACAATGAGCAGTTCTTC CASSQVDLISYNEQFF
few TRBJ2-6 TRBV29-1 NA TGCAGCGTTGGGGCAGCTGGGGCCAACGTCCTGACTTTC CSVGAAGANVLTF
NA TRBJ2-7 TRBV7-9 TRBD1 TGTGCCAGCAGCCTAGCAGCCGGGACAGCAGACTACGAGCAGTACTTC CASSLAAGTADYEQYF
NA TRBJ2-7 TRBV12-3/TRBV12-4 NA TGTGCCAGCAGTTTAGGTGTCAGGGTCTACGAGCAGTACTTC CASSLGVRVYEQYF
few TRBJ1-1 TRBV6-5 NA TGTGCCAGCAGTTACGCCATTGACGGTTACACTGAAGCTTTCTTT CASSYAIDGYTEAFF
NA TRBJ1-1 TRBV6-2/TRBV6-3 NA TGTGCCAGCAGTTCTCAAGGCCCCGAAGCTTTCTTT CASSSQGPEAFF
NA TRBJ2-7 TRBV28 TRBD1 TGTGCCAGCAGCGAGACAGGGGTGGGCTCCTACGAGCAGTACTTC CASSETGVGSYEQYF
NA TRBJ1-2 TRBV27 NA TGTGCCAGCAGCGGGATCGGGGGTGGCTACACCTTC CASSGIGGGYTF